This note documents a single T cell receptor beta chain sequence. Its target is unknown. Pooled in the analysis were second doses at about 4 or about 12 weeks. This entry comes from a study of T cell responses to AZD1222 COVID-19 vaccine. Regarding the study as a whole: Seropositive AZD1222 recipients at baseline numbered only six or seven.

Sequencing was performed with immunoSEQ multiplex PCR; in TCRdb, only in-frame clones are kept and a portion is missing. The sample gives more than 80,000 clones, approximately 83% of which show up once; 3.4% is in the top ten. The material was peripheral blood, obtained 28 days after the second AZD1222 dose. This receptor was taken from an adult who received the AZD1222 COVID-19 vaccine.

For the CDR3, the DNA is TGTGCAAGTCGCTTAGGGACAGGACCTTATAGCAATCAGCCCCAGCATTTT. It translates to CASRLGTGPYSNQPQHF. The V and J genes are TRBV12-2 and TRBJ1-5; TRBD1 is taken as the D call from the table, unchecked against the DNA. TRBV12-2 is flagged as a pseudogene. The CDR3 consists of 17 residues.